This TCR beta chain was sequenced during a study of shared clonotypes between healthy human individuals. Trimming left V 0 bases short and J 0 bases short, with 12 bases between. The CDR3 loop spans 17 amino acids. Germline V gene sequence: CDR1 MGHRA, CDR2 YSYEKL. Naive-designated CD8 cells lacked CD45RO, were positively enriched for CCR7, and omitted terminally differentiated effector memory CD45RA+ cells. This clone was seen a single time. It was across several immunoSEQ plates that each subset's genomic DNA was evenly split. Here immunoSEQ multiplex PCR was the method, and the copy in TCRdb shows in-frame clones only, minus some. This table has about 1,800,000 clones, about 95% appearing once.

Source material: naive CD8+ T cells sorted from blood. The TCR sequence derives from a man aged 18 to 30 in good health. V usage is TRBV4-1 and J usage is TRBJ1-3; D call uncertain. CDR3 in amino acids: CASSQDPELYSGNTIYF. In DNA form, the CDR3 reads TGCGCCAGCAGCCAAGATCCCGAACTATACTCTGGAAACACCATATATTTT.